These 32 T cell receptor beta chains were all obtained from the same sample, sequenced in a study of monozygotic twins with inflammatory bowel disease. TCRdb re-called the 5' RACE reads and shows each CDR3 protein once, DNA omitted. The sample totals around 380,000 distinct CDR3 sequences. The sample was blood. The receptors here all came from a human donor with ulcerative colitis or Crohn's disease, or a healthy co-twin of an affected twin (not recorded which).

This sequence joins TRBV20-1 and TRBJ2-7; the TCRdb call, TRBD2, lacks DNA for checking. The germline CDR1 and CDR2 sequences are DFQATT and SNEGSKA (reference sequence). The CDR3 length is 14 residues. This chain's CDR3 is CSAREGGLASGGYF.

The chain recombines TRBV9 with TRBJ2-1. The CDR3 length is 17 residues. CDR1 and CDR2 from the germline V gene are SGDLS and YYNGEE. CDR3 protein: CASSVALRGVENNEQFF.

This chain connects TRBV28 to TRBJ2-1; the D gene TCRdb calls, TRBD2, cannot be checked with no DNA. The CDR3 extends over 15 amino acids. The germline V gene has CDR1 MDHEN and CDR2 SYDVKM. CDR3 sequence reads: CASSFAGTTNNEQFF.

The chain is built from TRBV3-1 and TRBJ2-3; with no DNA, the TCRdb D assignment of TRBD2 cannot be verified. The germline CDR1 and CDR2 sequences are LGHDT and YNNKEL (reference sequence). The CDR3 has 17 residues. CDR3: CASSTRTSGTGTDTQYF.

The chain joins TRBV3-1 to TRBJ2-5; the D call from TCRdb, TRBD2, cannot be confirmed without DNA. In germline, CDR1 is LGHDT, CDR2 YNNKEL (reference sequence). This CDR3 is built from 16 residues. CDR3 region: CASSQDPGPLEETQYF.

This chain links TRBV20-1 with TRBJ2-5; TCRdb's D gene call, TRBD2, goes unchecked for lack of DNA. The germline V gene encodes CDR1 DFQATT and CDR2 SNEGSKA (reference sequence). The CDR3 is 15 residues long. The CDR3 here is CSASAYNEREETQYF.

The V gene is TRBV7-7, the J gene TRBJ2-1; the TCRdb call, TRBD1, lacks DNA for checking. Germline V CDR1 and CDR2: SSHAT, FNYEAQ (reference sequence). This CDR3 has 15 amino acids. CDR3 loop: CASSLAGGPSNEQFF.

V and J are TRBV27 and TRBJ2-1; the TCRdb call, TRBD1, lacks DNA for checking. The CDR3 contains 16 residues. Germline V CDR1 and CDR2: MNHEY, SMNVEV (reference sequence). The chain's CDR3 is CASRPRQGVSYNEQFF.

The rearrangement links TRBV4-3 to TRBJ2-7; the TCRdb D gene call, TRBD1, has no DNA to confirm it. This CDR3 is built from 15 residues. From germline, CDR1 is LGHNA and CDR2 YSLEER. CDR3 sequence reads: CASSQERARDYEQYF.

The gene calls are TRBV11-1 and TRBJ2-1; TCRdb calls TRBD1, which cannot be checked without DNA. The germline gives CDR1 SGHAT, CDR2 FQDESV (reference sequence). This CDR3 comprises 13 residues. CDR3 sequence: CASSPGVVNEQFF.

This chain joins TRBV27 and TRBJ2-3; TCRdb's D gene call, TRBD1, goes unchecked for lack of DNA. CDR3 size: 14 residues. Per the germline V gene, CDR1 is MNHEY and CDR2 is SMNVEV (reference sequence). The CDR3 sequence: CASSRPTDRDTQYF.

This CDR3 is CASSFPAGGGLNEKLFF. The chain links TRBV12-3 or TRBV12-4 to TRBJ1-4; TCRdb selects TRBD1, and the lack of DNA leaves this call unchecked. This CDR3 is 17 amino acids long.

The chain combines TRBV30 with TRBJ1-4; TCRdb gives TRBD1 as the D gene, but with no DNA this cannot be confirmed. Germline V gene data show CDR1 as GTSNPN and CDR2 as SVGIG (reference sequence). The CDR3 loop spans 14 amino acids. The chain's CDR3 is CAWRPWGIDEKLFF.

The chain links TRBV5-4 to TRBJ2-3; the D gene TCRdb calls, TRBD1, cannot be checked with no DNA. From germline, CDR1 is SGHNT and CDR2 YYREEE (reference sequence). The CDR3 sequence is 13 residues long. The CDR3 here is CASSLVGGDTQYF.

V gene TRBV30 combines with J gene TRBJ1-4; TCRdb proposes TRBD1, but this gene call is untestable without DNA. The CDR3 has 13 residues. CDR1 and CDR2 (germline): GTSNPN, SVGIG (reference sequence). The CDR3 is CAWKYRGNEKLFF.

V usage is TRBV20-1 and J usage is TRBJ1-1; TCRdb indicates TRBD1, and absent DNA this call remains unverified. The CDR3 runs to 15 residues. Germline CDR1 DFQATT, CDR2 SNEGSKA (reference sequence). This CDR3 is CSAPGRGGSNTEAFF.

The chain carries TRBV7-2 and TRBJ2-1. Germline V gives CDR1 SGHTA, CDR2 FQGNSA. This CDR3 is 13 amino acids long. CDR3: CASSLEIGNEQFF.

This chain's CDR3 is CAISESREIDTQYF. This sequence joins TRBV10-3 and TRBJ2-3; as DNA is missing, the TRBD2 call by TCRdb cannot be tested. Looked up from germline, CDR1 is ENHRY and CDR2 is SYGVKD. The CDR3 spans 14 residues.

The rearrangement links TRBV7-8 to TRBJ2-7; TCRdb picks TRBD2, but there is no DNA to check that call. The CDR3 has 18 residues. Germline V gene data show CDR1 as SGHVS and CDR2 as FQNEAQ. CDR3 in amino acids: CASSSGLAGGLSSYEQYF.

This rearrangement joins TRBV5-6 to TRBJ2-3. Germline loops: CDR1 SGHDT, CDR2 YYEEEE. This CDR3 spans 15 amino acids. CDR3 sequence reads: CASSLTFVRTDTQYF.

V and J are TRBV12-3 or TRBV12-4 and TRBJ1-1. The CDR3 consists of 15 residues. The CDR3 is CASHTRGTANTEAFF.

The genes are TRBV5-1 and TRBJ1-6; the D call from TCRdb, TRBD1, cannot be confirmed without DNA. The CDR3 has 14 amino acids. The germline gives CDR1 SGHRS, CDR2 YFSETQ. The chain's CDR3 is CASRKGTGDSPLHF.

The V call is TRBV5-1, the J call TRBJ2-7; without DNA, the TCRdb call of TRBD2 cannot be checked. The germline CDR1 and CDR2 sequences are SGHRS and YFSETQ. This CDR3 is 14 amino acids long. The CDR3 sequence: CATASASGSHEQYF.

The V gene is TRBV5-1, the J gene TRBJ1-1; TCRdb's D call of TRBD1 is untestable without DNA. CDR3 length: 14 amino acids. In germline, CDR1 is SGHRS, CDR2 YFSETQ. CDR3 protein: CASSFEGVAFEAFF.

This chain connects TRBV14 to TRBJ2-1. CDR1 and CDR2 from the germline V gene are SGHDN and FVKESK. The CDR3 is made up of 14 amino acids. The CDR3 loop reads CASSQKASEGEQFF.

CDR3 in amino acids: CASRSGIQGTSPLHF. The chain carries TRBV28 and TRBJ1-6; TCRdb calls TRBD1, which cannot be checked without DNA. Germline V gene sequence: CDR1 MDHEN, CDR2 SYDVKM. This CDR3 contains 15 residues.

The CDR3 loop reads CASSLDQGGAYEQYF. The V and J genes are TRBV5-4 and TRBJ2-7; TCRdb calls TRBD1, which cannot be checked without DNA. The CDR3 loop spans 15 amino acids. Germline-derived CDR1 and CDR2 are SGHNT and YYREEE (reference sequence).

The V and J genes are TRBV20-1 and TRBJ2-1; TCRdb picks TRBD1, but there is no DNA to check that call. This CDR3 has 14 amino acids. Germline CDR1 reads DFQATT; CDR2 reads SNEGSKA (reference sequence). CDR3 sequence reads: CSASVPGRLNEQFF.

The chain uses TRBV4-1 and TRBJ2-3. The V gene's germline CDR1 is MGHRA and CDR2 YSYEKL. CDR3 length: 17 residues. This chain's CDR3 is CASSLDVFGQSTDTQYF.

The rearrangement joins TRBV5-1 to TRBJ2-3; checking the TCRdb D call of TRBD1 is not possible without DNA. Germline lookup yields CDR1 SGHRS and CDR2 YFSETQ. There are 15 residues in the CDR3. The CDR3 loop reads CASSLELGGSITQYF.

The chain carries TRBV18 and TRBJ2-1; no DNA is available, so the TRBD1 call from TCRdb remains unchecked. The CDR3 spans 16 residues. The germline V gene has CDR1 KGHSH and CDR2 LQKENI. The CDR3 reads CASSPRSGVSYNEQFF.

The V call is TRBV19, the J call TRBJ2-7; TCRdb names TRBD1, which stays unverified in the absence of DNA. This CDR3 comprises 13 residues. Germline V gene lookup returns CDR1 LNHDA and CDR2 SQIVND (reference sequence). The CDR3 protein is CASSIPGSYEQYF.